Below are 17 T cell receptor beta chains sequenced from a single sample in a study of technical replicates of blood from a handful of donors. Clones were sequenced by immunoSEQ multiplex PCR, and TCRdb holds only the in-frame ones, with some missing. The repertoire holds 55,000 to 60,000 clones, 80% to 95% seen once, with less than 4.5% in the top ten. The sequenced sample was PBMCs. The receptors shown here come from a human donor in good health. Some clones in this sample may be carry-over from other donors' samples.

In this sample, this clone turned up once. The rearrangement uses TRBV5-4 and TRBJ2-7; 10 nucleotides agree with TRBD1. Trimming took 0 bases from V and 3 from J; bases not matched to a gene: 3. Germline values: CDR1 SGHNT, CDR2 YYREEE (reference sequence). The CDR3 is 15 residues long. The CDR3 bases are TGTGCCAGCAGCTTGGGACAGGGGGCCGGCTACGAGCAGTACTTC. Translation: CASSLGQGAGYEQYF. The full variable domain, its missing parts supplied by reference TRBV5-4 and TRBJ2-7, is ETGVTQSPTHLIKTRGQQVTLRCSSQSGHNTVSWYQQALGQGPQFIFQYYREEENGRGNFPPRFSGLQFPNYSSELNVNALELDDSALYLCASSLGQGAGYEQYFGPGTRLTVT.

The rearrangement joins TRBV15 to TRBJ1-2, with TRBD1 matching 7 bases. The CDR3 runs to 15 residues. Germline V gene lookup returns CDR1 LNHNV and CDR2 YYDKDF (reference sequence). J lost 8 bases, V lost 0 bases, and 9 bases had no gene match. CDR3 sequence reads: CATSRDRGQGEGYTF. CDR3 in DNA: TGTGCCACCAGCAGAGATAGGGGGCAGGGAGAAGGCTACACCTTC.

This clone was found once. The chain links TRBV5-4 to TRBJ2-3; 11 positions agree with TRBD2. Germline loops: CDR1 SGHNT, CDR2 YYREEE (reference sequence). CDR3 length equals 15 residues. The V segment lost 0 bases and the J segment 5 bases; nucleotides outside the gene matches: 2. The CDR3 loop is CASSLVAGGGDTQYF. The DNA of the CDR3 is TGTGCCAGCAGCTTGGTAGCGGGAGGGGGAGATACGCAGTATTTT.

The gene calls are TRBV19 and TRBJ2-1; 10 nucleotides match TRBD2. This CDR3 is 16 amino acids long. J lost 9 bases, V lost 3 bases, and 11 bases had no gene match. Germline CDR1 and CDR2: LNHDA and SQIVND (reference sequence). The chain's CDR3 is CASSISSSGGSSEQFF. DNA of the CDR3: TGTGCCAGTAGTATCTCCTCTAGCGGGGGATCATCTGAGCAGTTCTTC.

The rearrangement links TRBV5-1 to TRBJ2-1; maybe TRBD2 (6 bases). The germline CDR1 and CDR2 sequences are SGHRS and YFSETQ. CDR3 length: 13 residues. V lost 3 bases, J lost 2 bases, and 6 bases lay in between. CDR3: CASSSGAYNEQFF. The CDR3 region has the DNA TGCGCCAGCAGCTCGGGAGCCTACAATGAGCAGTTCTTC.

This clone was observed once. The genes are TRBV2 and TRBJ2-7; D is undetermined. Germline lookup yields CDR1 SNHLY and CDR2 FYNNEI. V gave up 5 bases and J gave up 1 base, with 6 bases separating them. The CDR3 contains 12 residues. CDR3 nucleotide sequence: TGTGCCAGCAGTCCCGGGTCCTACGAGCAGTACTTC. Its translation: CASSPGSYEQYF. Based on the CDR3 plus reference TRBV2 and TRBJ2-7, the full variable domain is EPEVTQTPSHQVTQMGQEVILRCVPISNHLYFYWYRQILGQKVEFLVSFYNNEISEKSEIFDDQFSVERPDGSNFTLKIRSTKLEDSAMYFCASSPGSYEQYFGPGTRLTVT.

This chain uses TRBV2 with TRBJ1-6, with 7 bases aligning to TRBD1. CDR3 length: 15 residues. V trimming: 4 bases; J trimming: 9 bases; junction bases outside the gene matches: 9. Germline-derived CDR1 and CDR2 are SNHLY and FYNNEI. The CDR3 nucleotides are TGTGCCAGCAGTGCCGGACAGGCGGGTGGTTCACCCCTCCACTTT. This sequence encodes CASSAGQAGGSPLHF.

The rearrangement links TRBV28 to TRBJ1-2; D is uncertain. The CDR3 loop spans 14 amino acids. V was shortened by 7 bases and J by 5 bases, with 17 bases between the two germline ends. Germline V gene data show CDR1 as MDHEN and CDR2 as SYDVKM. CDR3 loop: CASTMGGLQYGYTF. In DNA form, the CDR3 reads TGTGCCAGCACCATGGGAGGCCTACAGTATGGCTACACCTTC.

The CDR3 here is CASDRGNTEAFF. The CDR3 DNA is TGTGCCAGCGACAGGGGCAACACTGAAGCTTTCTTT. This chain links TRBV7-9 with TRBJ1-1; 8 nucleotides match TRBD1. J was trimmed by 2 bases and V by 8 bases; bases with no gene match: 1. Germline V lookup: CDR1 SEHNR, CDR2 FQNEAQ (reference sequence). The CDR3 consists of 12 residues.

V usage is TRBV7-3 and J usage is TRBJ2-7, with TRBD1 matching 8 bases. The V gene's germline CDR1 is SGHTA and CDR2 FQGTGA. The CDR3 has 12 residues. V was clipped by 4 bases and J by 5 bases; unmatched bases: 1. CDR3 region: CASSSQGDEQYF. DNA for the CDR3: TGTGCCAGCAGCTCACAGGGGGACGAGCAGTACTTC.

This clone occurred once. V usage is TRBV10-3 and J usage is TRBJ1-2, with D perhaps matching TRBD1 (6 bases). The CDR3 consists of 15 residues. The germline V and J ends were trimmed by 0 bases and 0 bases, with 8 bases remaining between them. Looked up from germline, CDR1 is ENHRY and CDR2 is SYGVKD. The CDR3 nucleotides read TGTGCCATCAGTGAGTCCAGGGGAGCTAACTATGGCTACACCTTC. This gives the protein CAISESRGANYGYTF.

The rearrangement links TRBV28 to TRBJ2-3; D is ambiguous. In germline, CDR1 is MDHEN, CDR2 SYDVKM. The CDR3 loop spans 14 amino acids. V dropped 2 bases and J dropped 2 bases, with 8 bases sitting between them. The CDR3 spells CASSLGQNTDTQYF. The CDR3 bases are TGTGCCAGCAGTTTAGGGCAGAACACAGATACGCAGTATTTT.

The chain has TRBV27 and TRBJ1-2; D remains ambiguous. Trimming cost V 6 bases and J 2 bases, with 13 bases left between them. This CDR3 contains 14 residues. The germline gives CDR1 MNHEY, CDR2 SMNVEV (reference sequence). The CDR3: CASRSYGGNYGYTF. CDR3 DNA sequence: TGTGCCAGCAGAAGTTATGGCGGAAACTATGGCTACACCTTC.

The J gene is TRBJ2-2, the V gene TRBV19; D remains ambiguous. Germline values: CDR1 LNHDA, CDR2 SQIVND (reference sequence). The CDR3 spans 14 residues. Trimming removed 10 bases from V and 1 base from J, with 13 bases in between. CDR3 in amino acids: CATRESVNTGELFF. CDR3 sequence (DNA): TGTGCCACCCGAGAATCGGTGAACACCGGGGAGCTGTTTTTT. The complete variable domain, with remaining parts taken from reference TRBV19 and TRBJ2-2, reads DGGITQSPKYLFRKEGQNVTLSCEQNLNHDAMYWYRQDPGQGLRLIYYSQIVNDFQKGDIAEGYSVSREKKESFPLTVTSAQKNPTAFYLCATRESVNTGELFFGEGSRLTVL.

The chain couples TRBV6-5 to TRBJ1-2; no firm D call. This CDR3 has 12 residues. Deletions cut 5 bases from V and 4 bases from J, with 8 bases between. CDR1 MNHEY and CDR2 SVGAGI come from the germline V gene. CDR3 nucleotides: TGTGCCAGCAGTCTGTCAGGCTATGGCTACACCTTC. This gives the protein CASSLSGYGYTF.

V gene TRBV2 combines with J gene TRBJ1-1; D possibly corresponds to TRBD1 (6 bases). V was trimmed by 6 bases and J by 1 base, leaving 12 bases between them. The CDR3 spans 14 residues. CDR1 and CDR2 from the germline V gene are SNHLY and FYNNEI. Written as DNA, the CDR3 is TGTGCCAGCAGCGTAATACAGGGGAACACTGAAGCTTTCTTT. Its protein is CASSVIQGNTEAFF.

The chain links TRBV7-2 to TRBJ2-7; possibly TRBD1 for D (6 bases). This CDR3 region has 13 residues. Trimming pared 5 bases from V and 7 bases from J, leaving 15 bases between. Germline-derived CDR1 and CDR2 are SGHTA and FQGNSA. The CDR3 region is CASSAQGQGEQYF. Written as DNA, the CDR3 is TGTGCCAGCAGCGCACAGGGTCAAGGGGAGCAGTACTTC.